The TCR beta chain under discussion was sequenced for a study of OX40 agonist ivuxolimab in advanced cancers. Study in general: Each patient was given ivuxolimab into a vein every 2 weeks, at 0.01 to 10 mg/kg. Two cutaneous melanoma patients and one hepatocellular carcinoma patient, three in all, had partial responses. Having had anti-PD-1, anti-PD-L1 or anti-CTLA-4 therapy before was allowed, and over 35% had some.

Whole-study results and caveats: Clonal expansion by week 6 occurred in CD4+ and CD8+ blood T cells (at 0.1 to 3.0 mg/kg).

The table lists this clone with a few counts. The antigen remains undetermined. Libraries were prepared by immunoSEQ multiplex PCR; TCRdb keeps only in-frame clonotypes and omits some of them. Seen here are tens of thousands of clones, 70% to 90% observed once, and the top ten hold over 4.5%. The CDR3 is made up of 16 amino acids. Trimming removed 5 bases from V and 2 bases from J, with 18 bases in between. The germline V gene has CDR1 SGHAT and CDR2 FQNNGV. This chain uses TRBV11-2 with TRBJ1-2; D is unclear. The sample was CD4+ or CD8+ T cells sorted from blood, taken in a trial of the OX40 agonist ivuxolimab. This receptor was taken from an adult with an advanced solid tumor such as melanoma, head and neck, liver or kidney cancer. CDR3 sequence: CASSPHGGRGNYGYTF. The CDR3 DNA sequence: TGTGCCAGCAGCCCACACGGTGGGAGAGGGAACTATGGCTACACCTTC.